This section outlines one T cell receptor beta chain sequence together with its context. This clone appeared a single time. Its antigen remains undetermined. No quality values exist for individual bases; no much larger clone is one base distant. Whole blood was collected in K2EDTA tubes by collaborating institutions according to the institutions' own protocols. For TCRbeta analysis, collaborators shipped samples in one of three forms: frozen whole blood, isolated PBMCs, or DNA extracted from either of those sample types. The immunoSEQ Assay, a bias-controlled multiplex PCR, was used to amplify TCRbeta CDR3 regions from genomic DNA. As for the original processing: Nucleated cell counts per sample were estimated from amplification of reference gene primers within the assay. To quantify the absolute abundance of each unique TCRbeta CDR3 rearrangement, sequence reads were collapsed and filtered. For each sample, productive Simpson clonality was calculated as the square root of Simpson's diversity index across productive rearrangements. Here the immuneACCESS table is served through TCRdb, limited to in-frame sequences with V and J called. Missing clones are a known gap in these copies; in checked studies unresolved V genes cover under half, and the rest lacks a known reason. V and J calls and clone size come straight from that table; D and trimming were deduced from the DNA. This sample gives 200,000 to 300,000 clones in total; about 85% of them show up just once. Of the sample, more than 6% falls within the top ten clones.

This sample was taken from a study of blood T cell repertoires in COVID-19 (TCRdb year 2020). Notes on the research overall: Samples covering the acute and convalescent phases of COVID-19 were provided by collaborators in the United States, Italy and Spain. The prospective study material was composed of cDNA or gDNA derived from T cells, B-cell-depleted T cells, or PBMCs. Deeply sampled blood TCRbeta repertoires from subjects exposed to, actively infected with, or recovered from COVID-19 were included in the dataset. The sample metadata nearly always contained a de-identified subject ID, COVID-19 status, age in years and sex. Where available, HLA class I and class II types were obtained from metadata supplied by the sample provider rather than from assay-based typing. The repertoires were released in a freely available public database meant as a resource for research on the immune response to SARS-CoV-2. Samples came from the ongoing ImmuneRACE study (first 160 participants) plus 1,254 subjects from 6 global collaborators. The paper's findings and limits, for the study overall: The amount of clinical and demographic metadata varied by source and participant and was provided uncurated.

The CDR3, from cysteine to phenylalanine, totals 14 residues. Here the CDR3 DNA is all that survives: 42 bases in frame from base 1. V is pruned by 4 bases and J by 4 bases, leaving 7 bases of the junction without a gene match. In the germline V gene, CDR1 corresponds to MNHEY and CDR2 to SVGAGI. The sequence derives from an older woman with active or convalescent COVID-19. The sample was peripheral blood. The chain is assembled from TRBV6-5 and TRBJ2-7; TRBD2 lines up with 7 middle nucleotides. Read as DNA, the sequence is TGTGCCAGCAGTTCCGGGCGGGAGTGGTACGAGCAGTACTTC. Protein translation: CASSSGREWYEQYF.